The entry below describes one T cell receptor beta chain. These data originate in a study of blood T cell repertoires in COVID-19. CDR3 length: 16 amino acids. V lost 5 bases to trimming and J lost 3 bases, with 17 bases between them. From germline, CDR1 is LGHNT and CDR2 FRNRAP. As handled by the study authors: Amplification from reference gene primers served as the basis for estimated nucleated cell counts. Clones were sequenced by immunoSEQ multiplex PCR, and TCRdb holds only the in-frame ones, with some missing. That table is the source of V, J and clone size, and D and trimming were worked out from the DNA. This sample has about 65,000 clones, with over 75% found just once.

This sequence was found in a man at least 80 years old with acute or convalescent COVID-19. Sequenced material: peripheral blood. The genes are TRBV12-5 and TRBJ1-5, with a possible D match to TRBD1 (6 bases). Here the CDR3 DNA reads TGTGCTAGTGGTCCAACAGGGATCCGAGACAATCAGCCCCAGCATTTT. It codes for CASGPTGIRDNQPQHF.